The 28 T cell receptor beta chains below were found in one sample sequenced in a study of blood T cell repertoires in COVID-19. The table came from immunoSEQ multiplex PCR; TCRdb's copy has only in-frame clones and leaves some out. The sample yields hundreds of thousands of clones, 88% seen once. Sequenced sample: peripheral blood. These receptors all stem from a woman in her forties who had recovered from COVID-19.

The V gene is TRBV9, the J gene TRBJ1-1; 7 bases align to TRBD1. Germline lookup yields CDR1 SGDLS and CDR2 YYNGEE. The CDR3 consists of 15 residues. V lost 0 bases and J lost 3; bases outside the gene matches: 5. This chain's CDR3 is CASSVGPGGDTEAFF. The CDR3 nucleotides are TGTGCCAGCAGCGTAGGGCCAGGGGGTGACACTGAAGCTTTCTTT.

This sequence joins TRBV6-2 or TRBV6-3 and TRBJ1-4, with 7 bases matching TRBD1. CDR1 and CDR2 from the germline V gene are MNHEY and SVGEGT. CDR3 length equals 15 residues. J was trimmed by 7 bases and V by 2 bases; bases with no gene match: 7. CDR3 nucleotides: TGTGCCAGCAGTTACCAACAGGGGAAAGGTGAAAAACTGTTTTTT. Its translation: CASSYQQGKGEKLFF.

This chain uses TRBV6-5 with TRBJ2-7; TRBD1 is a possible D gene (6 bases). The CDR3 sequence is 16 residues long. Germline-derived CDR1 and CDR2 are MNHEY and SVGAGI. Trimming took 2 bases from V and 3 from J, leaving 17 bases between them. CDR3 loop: CASSYRPPGQLYEQYF. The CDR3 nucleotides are TGTGCCAGCAGTTACAGACCACCGGGACAACTCTACGAGCAGTACTTC.

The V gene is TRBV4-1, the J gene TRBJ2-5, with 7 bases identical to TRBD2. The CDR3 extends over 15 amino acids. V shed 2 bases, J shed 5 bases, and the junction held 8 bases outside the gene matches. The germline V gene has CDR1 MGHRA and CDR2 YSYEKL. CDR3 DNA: TGCGCCAGCAGCCAAAGTGGGAGGGCTCTGGAGACCCAGTACTTC. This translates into CASSQSGRALETQYF.

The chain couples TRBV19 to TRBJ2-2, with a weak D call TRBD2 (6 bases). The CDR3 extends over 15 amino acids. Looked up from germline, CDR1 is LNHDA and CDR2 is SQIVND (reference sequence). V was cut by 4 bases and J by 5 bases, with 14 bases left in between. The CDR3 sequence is CASSTGIGGTGELFF. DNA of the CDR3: TGTGCCAGTAGTACAGGGATAGGAGGGACCGGGGAGCTGTTTTTT.

The CDR3 sequence: CASSLGIDSPYGYTF. The CDR3 nucleotides read TGTGCCAGCAGTTTAGGAATCGACTCCCCCTATGGCTACACCTTC. The chain combines TRBV27 with TRBJ1-2, with D unresolved. Germline V gene sequence: CDR1 MNHEY, CDR2 SMNVEV (reference sequence). This CDR3 contains 15 residues. The V end lost 2 bases, the J end lost 4 bases, and 14 bases lay between the germline ends.

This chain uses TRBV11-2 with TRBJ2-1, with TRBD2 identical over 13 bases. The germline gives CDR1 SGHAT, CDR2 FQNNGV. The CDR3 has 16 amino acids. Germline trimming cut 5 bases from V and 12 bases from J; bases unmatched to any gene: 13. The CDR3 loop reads CASSQIRTSGSPGQFF. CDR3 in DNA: TGTGCCAGCAGCCAAATCCGGACTAGCGGGAGCCCCGGGCAGTTCTTC.

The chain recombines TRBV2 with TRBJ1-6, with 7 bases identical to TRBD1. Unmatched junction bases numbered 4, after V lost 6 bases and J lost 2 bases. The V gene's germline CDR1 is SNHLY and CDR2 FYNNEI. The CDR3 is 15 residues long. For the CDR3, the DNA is TGTGCCAGCAGAGCAGGGGGAACCTATAATTCACCCCTCCACTTT. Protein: CASRAGGTYNSPLHF.

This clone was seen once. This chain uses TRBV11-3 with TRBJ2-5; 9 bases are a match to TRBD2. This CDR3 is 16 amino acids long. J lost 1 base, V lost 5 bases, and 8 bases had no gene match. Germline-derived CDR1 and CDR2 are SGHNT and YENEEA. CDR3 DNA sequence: TGTGCCAGCAGCCCAGGGGCTAGCGGGACCCAAGAGACCCAGTACTTC. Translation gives CASSPGASGTQETQYF.

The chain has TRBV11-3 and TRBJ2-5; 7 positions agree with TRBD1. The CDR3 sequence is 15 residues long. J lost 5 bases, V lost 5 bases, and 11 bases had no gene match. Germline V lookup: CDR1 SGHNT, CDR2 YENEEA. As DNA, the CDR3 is TGTGCCAGCAGCCGACAGGGTCTGGTATCGGAGACCCAGTACTTC. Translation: CASSRQGLVSETQYF. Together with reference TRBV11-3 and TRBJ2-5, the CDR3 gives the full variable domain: EAGVVQSPRYKIIEKKQPVAFWCNPISGHNTLYWYLQNLGQGPELLIRYENEEAVDDSQLPKDRFSAERLKGVDSTLKIQPAELGDSAVYLCASSRQGLVSETQYFGPGTRLLVL.

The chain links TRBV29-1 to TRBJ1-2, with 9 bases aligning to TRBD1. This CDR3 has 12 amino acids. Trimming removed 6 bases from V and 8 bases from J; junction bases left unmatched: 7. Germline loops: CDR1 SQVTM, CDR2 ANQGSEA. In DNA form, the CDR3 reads TGCAGCGTCCGGGGACAGGGCAGGGGCTACACCTTC. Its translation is CSVRGQGRGYTF. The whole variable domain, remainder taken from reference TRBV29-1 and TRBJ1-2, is SAVISQKPSRDICQRGTSLTIQCQVDSQVTMMFWYRQQPGQSLTLIATANQGSEATYESGFVIDKFPISRPNLTFSTLTVSNMSPEDSSIYLCSVRGQGRGYTFGSGTRLTVV.

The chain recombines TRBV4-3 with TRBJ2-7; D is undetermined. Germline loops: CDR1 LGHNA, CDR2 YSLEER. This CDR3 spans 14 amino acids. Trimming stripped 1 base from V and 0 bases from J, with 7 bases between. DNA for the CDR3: TGCGCCAGCAGCCAAGTGGTCGGCTCCTACGAGCAGTACTTC. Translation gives CASSQVVGSYEQYF.

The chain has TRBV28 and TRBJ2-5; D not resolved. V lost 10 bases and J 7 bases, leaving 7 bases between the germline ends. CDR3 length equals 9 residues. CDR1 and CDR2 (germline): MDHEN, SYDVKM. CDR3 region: CATLWTQYF. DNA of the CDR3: TGTGCCACCCTGTGGACCCAGTACTTC.

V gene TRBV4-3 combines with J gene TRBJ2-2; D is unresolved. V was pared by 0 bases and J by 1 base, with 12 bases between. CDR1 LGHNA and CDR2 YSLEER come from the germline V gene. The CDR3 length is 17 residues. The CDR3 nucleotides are TGCGCCAGCAGCCAAGATCTCATTAGTTTGAACACCGGGGAGCTGTTTTTT. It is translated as CASSQDLISLNTGELFF.

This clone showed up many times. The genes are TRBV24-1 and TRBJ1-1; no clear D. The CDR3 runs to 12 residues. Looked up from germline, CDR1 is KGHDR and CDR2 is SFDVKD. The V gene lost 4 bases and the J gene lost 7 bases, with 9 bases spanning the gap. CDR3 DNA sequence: TGTGCCACCAGTGAGGGGAGAGATGAAGCTTTCTTT. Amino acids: CATSEGRDEAFF.

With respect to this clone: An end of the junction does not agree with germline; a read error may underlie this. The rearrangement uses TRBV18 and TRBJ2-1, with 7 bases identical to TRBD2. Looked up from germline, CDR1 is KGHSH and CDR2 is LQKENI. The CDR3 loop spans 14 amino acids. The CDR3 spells CASSPLATSGEQFF. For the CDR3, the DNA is TGTGCCAGCTCGCCACTAGCGACCAGTGGAGAGCAGTTCTTC. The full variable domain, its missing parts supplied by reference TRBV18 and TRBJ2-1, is NAGVMQNPRHLVRRRGQEARLRCSPMKGHSHVYWYRQLPEEGLKFMVYLQKENIIDESGMPKERFSAEFPKEGPSILRIQQVVRGDSAAYFCASSPLATSGEQFFGPGTRLTVL.

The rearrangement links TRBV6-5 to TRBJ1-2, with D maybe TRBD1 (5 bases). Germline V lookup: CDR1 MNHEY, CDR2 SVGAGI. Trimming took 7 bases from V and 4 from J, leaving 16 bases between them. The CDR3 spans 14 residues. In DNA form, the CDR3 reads TGTGCCAGCACCCCCCCCGGCGGGGGCTATGGCTACACCTTC. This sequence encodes CASTPPGGGYGYTF.

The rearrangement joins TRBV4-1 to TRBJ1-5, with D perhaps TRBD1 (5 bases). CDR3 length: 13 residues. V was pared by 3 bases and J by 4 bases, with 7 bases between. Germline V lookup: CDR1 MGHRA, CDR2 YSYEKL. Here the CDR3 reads CASSQGPNQPQHF. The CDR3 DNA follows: TGCGCCAGCAGCCAGGGGCCGAATCAGCCCCAGCATTTT.

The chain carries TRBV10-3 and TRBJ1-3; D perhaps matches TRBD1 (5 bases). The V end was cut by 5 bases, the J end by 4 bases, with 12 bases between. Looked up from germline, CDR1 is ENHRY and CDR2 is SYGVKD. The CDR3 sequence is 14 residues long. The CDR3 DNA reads TGTGCCATCAGTCCCGGGACTGCAGGAAACACCATATATTTT. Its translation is CAISPGTAGNTIYF.

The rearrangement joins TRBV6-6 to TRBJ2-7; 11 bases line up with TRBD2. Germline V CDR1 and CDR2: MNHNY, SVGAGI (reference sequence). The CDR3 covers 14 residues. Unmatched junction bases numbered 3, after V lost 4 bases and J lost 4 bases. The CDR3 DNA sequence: TGTGCCAGCAGTTCATTAGCGGGAGGGTACGAGCAGTACTTC. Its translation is CASSSLAGGYEQYF.

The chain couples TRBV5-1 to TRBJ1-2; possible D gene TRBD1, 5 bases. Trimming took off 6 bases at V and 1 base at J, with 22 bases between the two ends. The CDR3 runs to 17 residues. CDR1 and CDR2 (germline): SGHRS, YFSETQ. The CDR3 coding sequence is TGCGCCAGCAAGTCTTTGGCAGGGCCCCCTTTTAACTATGGCTACACCTTC. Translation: CASKSLAGPPFNYGYTF.

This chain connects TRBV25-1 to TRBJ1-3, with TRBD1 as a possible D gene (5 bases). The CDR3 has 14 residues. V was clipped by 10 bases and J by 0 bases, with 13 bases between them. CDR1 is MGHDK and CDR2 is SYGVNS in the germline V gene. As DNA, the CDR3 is TGTGCCACCGCGGGGGGTGCCTCTGGAAACACCATATATTTT. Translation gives CATAGGASGNTIYF.

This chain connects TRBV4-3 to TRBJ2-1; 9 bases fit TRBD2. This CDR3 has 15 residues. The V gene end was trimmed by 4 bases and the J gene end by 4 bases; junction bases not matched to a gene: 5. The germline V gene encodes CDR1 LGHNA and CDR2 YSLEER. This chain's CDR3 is CASSRGAGGYNEQFF. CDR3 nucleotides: TGCGCCAGCAGCCGGGGGGCGGGAGGGTACAATGAGCAGTTCTTC.

Written as DNA, the CDR3 is TGTGCCACCGGACCAGGGACAGGGTTCTACGAGCAGTACTTC. This sequence encodes CATGPGTGFYEQYF. The genes are TRBV15 and TRBJ2-7; TRBD1 aligns across 9 bases. Germline V gives CDR1 LNHNV, CDR2 YYDKDF (reference sequence). The CDR3 has 14 amino acids. V was pared by 8 bases and J by 3 bases, with 8 bases of the junction left unmatched.

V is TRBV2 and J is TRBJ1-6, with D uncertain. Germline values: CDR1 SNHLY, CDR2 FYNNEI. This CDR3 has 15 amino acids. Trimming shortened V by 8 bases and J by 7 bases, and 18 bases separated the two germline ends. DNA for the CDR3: TGTGCCAGCGAGGGCGGCTTGGGCGGGAATTCACCCCTCCACTTT. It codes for CASEGGLGGNSPLHF. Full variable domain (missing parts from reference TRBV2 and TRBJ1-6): EPEVTQTPSHQVTQMGQEVILRCVPISNHLYFYWYRQILGQKVEFLVSFYNNEISEKSEIFDDQFSVERPDGSNFTLKIRSTKLEDSAMYFCASEGGLGGNSPLHFGNGTRLTVT.

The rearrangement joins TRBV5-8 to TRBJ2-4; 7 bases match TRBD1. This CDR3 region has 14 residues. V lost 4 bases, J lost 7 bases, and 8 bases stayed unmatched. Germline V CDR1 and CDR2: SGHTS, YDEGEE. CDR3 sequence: CASSQDRAWNIQYF. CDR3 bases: TGTGCCAGCAGCCAAGACAGGGCATGGAACATTCAGTACTTC.

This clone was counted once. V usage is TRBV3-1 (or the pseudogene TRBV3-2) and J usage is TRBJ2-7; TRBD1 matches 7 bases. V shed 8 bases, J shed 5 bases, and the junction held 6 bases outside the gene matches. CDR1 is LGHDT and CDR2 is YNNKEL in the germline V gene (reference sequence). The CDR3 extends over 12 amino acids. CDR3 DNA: TGTGCCAGCCAGGGGGTCCCCAACGAGCAGTACTTC. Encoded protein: CASQGVPNEQYF.

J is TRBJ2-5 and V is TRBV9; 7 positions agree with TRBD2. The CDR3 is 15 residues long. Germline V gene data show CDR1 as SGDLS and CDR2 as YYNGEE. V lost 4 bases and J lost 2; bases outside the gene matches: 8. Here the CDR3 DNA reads TGTGCCAGCAGCCCCCCGGGACTACCGCAAGAGACCCAGTACTTC. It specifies CASSPPGLPQETQYF. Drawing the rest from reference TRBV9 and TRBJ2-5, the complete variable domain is DSGVTQTPKHLITATGQRVTLRCSPRSGDLSVYWYQQSLDQGLQFLIQYYNGEERAKGNILERFSAQQFPDLHSELNLSSLELGDSALYFCASSPPGLPQETQYFGPGTRLLVL.